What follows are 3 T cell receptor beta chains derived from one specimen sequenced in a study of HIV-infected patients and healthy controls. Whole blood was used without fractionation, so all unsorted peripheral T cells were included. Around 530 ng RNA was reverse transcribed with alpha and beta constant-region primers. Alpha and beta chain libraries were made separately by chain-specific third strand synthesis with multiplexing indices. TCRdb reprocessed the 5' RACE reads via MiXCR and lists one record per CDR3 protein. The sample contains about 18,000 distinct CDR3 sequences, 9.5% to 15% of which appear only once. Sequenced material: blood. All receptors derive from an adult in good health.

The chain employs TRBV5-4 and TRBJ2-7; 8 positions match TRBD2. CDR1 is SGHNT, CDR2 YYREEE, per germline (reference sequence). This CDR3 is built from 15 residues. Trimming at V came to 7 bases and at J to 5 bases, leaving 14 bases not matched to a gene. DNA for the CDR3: TGTGCCAGCCGTGCTCGGGCGGGGGGAAGGAACGAGCAGTACTTC. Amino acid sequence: CASRARAGGRNEQYF.

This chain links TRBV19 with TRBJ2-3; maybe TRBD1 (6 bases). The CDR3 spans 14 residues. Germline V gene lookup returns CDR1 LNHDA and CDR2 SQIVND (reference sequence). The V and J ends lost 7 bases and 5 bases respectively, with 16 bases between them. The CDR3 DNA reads TGTGCCAGTAAGGAGGACAGAGCCAGAGATACGCAGTATTTT. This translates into CASKEDRARDTQYF.

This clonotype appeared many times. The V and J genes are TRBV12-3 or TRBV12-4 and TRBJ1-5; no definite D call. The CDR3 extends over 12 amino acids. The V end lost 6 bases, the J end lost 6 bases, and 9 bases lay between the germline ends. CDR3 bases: TGTGCCAGCAGCCCAACACTTCAGCCCCAGCATTTT. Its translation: CASSPTLQPQHF.